This TCR beta chain was recovered during a study of T cells in Graves' hyperthyroidism and ophthalmopathy. Broader study findings: Peripheral blood also featured most of the thyroid clonotypes expanded above 0.001.

Trimming pared 5 bases from V and 0 bases from J, leaving 13 bases between. The CDR3 is made up of 15 amino acids. Germline V gene data show CDR1 as SGHTA and CDR2 as FQGTGA. Amplified TCR beta CDR3 regions came from RNA transcripts. HTBI primers were used for first-round RT-PCR of the TCR CDR3. MiXCR was run by TCRdb on the multiplex PCR reads, yielding one entry per CDR3 protein. The data contain over 500,000 distinct CDR3 sequences, 35% to 50% of them singletons. In making diagnoses, clinical symptoms, serum thyroxine and TRAb, thyroid ultrasound and orbital computed tomography were all used. This clonotype has at least ten counts. Its antigen is not known.

J is TRBJ1-1 and V is TRBV7-3; D not certain. The TCR comes from an adult woman with Graves' disease, either hyperthyroidism or ophthalmopathy (not recorded which). Sequencing was done on a sample of peripheral blood or thyroid tissue (not recorded which). The CDR3 sequence: CASSPARGLNTEAFF. DNA of the CDR3: TGTGCCAGCAGCCCCGCGAGAGGGTTGAACACTGAAGCTTTCTTT.